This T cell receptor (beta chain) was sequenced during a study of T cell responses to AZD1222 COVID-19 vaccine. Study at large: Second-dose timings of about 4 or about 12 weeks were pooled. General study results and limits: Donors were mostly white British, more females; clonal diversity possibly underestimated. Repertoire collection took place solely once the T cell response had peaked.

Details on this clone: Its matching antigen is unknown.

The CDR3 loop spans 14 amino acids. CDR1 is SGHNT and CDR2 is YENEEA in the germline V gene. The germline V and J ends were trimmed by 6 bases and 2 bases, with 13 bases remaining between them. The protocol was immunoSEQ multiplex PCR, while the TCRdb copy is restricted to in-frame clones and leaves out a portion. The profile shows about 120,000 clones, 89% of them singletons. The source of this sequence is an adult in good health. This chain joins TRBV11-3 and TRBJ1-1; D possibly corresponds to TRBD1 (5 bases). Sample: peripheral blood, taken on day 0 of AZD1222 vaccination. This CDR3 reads CASRRTGANTEAFF. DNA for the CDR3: TGTGCCAGCAGACGTACAGGAGCTAACACTGAAGCTTTCTTT. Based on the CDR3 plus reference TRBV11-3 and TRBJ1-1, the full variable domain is EAGVVQSPRYKIIEKKQPVAFWCNPISGHNTLYWYLQNLGQGPELLIRYENEEAVDDSQLPKDRFSAERLKGVDSTLKIQPAELGDSAVYLCASRRTGANTEAFFGQGTRLTVV.